This T cell receptor beta chain stems from a study of blood T cell repertoires in COVID-19. Produced via immunoSEQ multiplex PCR; TCRdb's table is partial and in-frame only. The table includes about 82,000 clones, about 89% detected once. Trimming took off 1 base at V and 1 base at J, with 13 bases between the two ends. Germline CDR1 is MNHEY and CDR2 is SMNVEV (reference sequence). The CDR3 is 17 residues long. This sequence originates from a woman aged 50 to 65 with acute COVID-19. This chain links TRBV27 with TRBJ1-4, with TRBD1 as a possible D gene (6 bases). The sample consisted of PBMCs or T cells enriched from blood (not recorded which). CDR3 loop: CASSLWGGARTNEKLFF. The CDR3 DNA sequence: TGTGCCAGCAGTTTATGGGGGGGGGCGAGAACTAATGAAAAACTGTTTTTT.